These T cell receptor beta chains were read from a single sample in a study of blood T cell repertoires in COVID-19. The method was immunoSEQ multiplex PCR; TCRdb's version includes in-frame clones alone and lacks a portion of them. The profile shows a few hundred thousand clones, approximately 86% of them singletons. What was sequenced was PBMCs or T cells enriched from blood (not recorded which). All receptors derive from a woman in her fifties or sixties who had recovered from COVID-19. Each CDR3 is given with its conserved first and last residue. Each record gives: V gene, D gene, J gene, clone size, CDR3 DNA, CDR3 protein. A D gene is named only where the DNA matches it firmly. Size is omitted from some rows. Given values are once, few, many or a class for expanded clones.

TRBV5-1	TRBD1	TRBJ1-6	.	TGCGCCAGCAGCTTGGCCTACAGGGGGCTTTCACCCCTCCACTTT	CASSLAYRGLSPLHF
TRBV6-1	.	TRBJ1-6	.	TGTGCCAGCAGTGGAAATCCCAGGAAACAGGCGGTTCTTTATTCACCCCTCCACTTT	CASSGNPRKQAVLYSPLHF
TRBV5-1	.	TRBJ1-1	once	TGCGCCAGCAGCTTGGAGGGAGGCACTGAAGCTTTCTTT	CASSLEGGTEAFF
TRBV12-5	TRBD2	TRBJ2-1	.	TGTGCTAGTGGTTTGACGACGGGACTAGCGGACCGCTACTCCTACAATGAGCAGTTCTTC	CASGLTTGLADRYSYNEQFF
TRBV13	.	TRBJ2-1	.	TGTGCCAGCAGCTTGTTGGGGGCGACGTACAATGAGCAGTTCTTC	CASSLLGATYNEQFF
TRBV27	.	TRBJ1-6	.	TGTGCCAGCAGTGGTAGCTCCTATAATTCACCCCTCCACTTT	CASSGSSYNSPLHF
TRBV21-1	.	TRBJ1-3	.	TGTGCCAGCAGCAAAGTTAAGAGGGAGGGCTCTGGAAACACCATATATTTT	CASSKVKREGSGNTIYF
TRBV5-1	.	TRBJ2-3	.	TGCGCCAGCAGCCCGGACGGAGGGGGCATCACAGATACGCAGTATTTT	CASSPDGGGITDTQYF
TRBV28	TRBD1	TRBJ1-2	few	TGTGCCAGCAGCAGCGGACAGGACTATGGCTACACCTTC	CASSSGQDYGYTF
TRBV19	.	TRBJ1-5	.	TGTGCCAGTAGTATAGGAGGGCAGCCCCAGCATTTT	CASSIGGQPQHF
TRBV6-5	.	TRBJ1-1	.	TGTGCCAGCAGTTACTCCCCGGGCACTGAAGCTTTCTTT	CASSYSPGTEAFF
TRBV5-1	TRBD2	TRBJ2-5	.	TGCGCCAGCAGCTCTCGGACTAGCGTGGAGACCCAGTACTTC	CASSSRTSVETQYF
TRBV4-1	.	TRBJ1-2	.	TGCGCCAGCAGCCAAGTCAACACAGGTTATGGCTACACCTTC	CASSQVNTGYGYTF
TRBV5-1	.	TRBJ1-1	.	TGCGCCAGCAGCTTCGGTCCGAACACTGAAGCTTTCTTT	CASSFGPNTEAFF
TRBV6-1	.	TRBJ1-1	.	TGTGCCAGCAGTGAAGCGGGAGGGAGAGCTTTCTTT	CASSEAGGRAFF
TRBV2	.	TRBJ1-2	.	TGTGCCAGCAGTGACCAGACAGGCAACTATGGCTACACCTTC	CASSDQTGNYGYTF
TRBV2	TRBD1	TRBJ1-1	.	TGTGCCAGCACAGGACAGGTGAACACTGAAGCTTTCTTT	CASTGQVNTEAFF
TRBV9	TRBD2	TRBJ2-2	.	TGTGCCAGCAGCCATCCTTCTAGCGGGGGCCCTAAAACCAACACCGGGGAGCTGTTTTTT	CASSHPSSGGPKTNTGELFF
TRBV2	TRBD1	TRBJ1-5	.	TGTGCCAGCACCGGGGACAGTTTTAGCAATCAGCCCCAGCATTTT	CASTGDSFSNQPQHF
TRBV7-2	.	TRBJ2-1	.	TGTGCCAGCAGCCTTATCGGGAATGAGCAGTTCTTC	CASSLIGNEQFF
TRBV30	TRBD1	TRBJ1-2	.	TGTGCCTGGAGTGTACTAGGGACAGGTGGGTACACCTTC	CAWSVLGTGGYTF
TRBV24-1	.	TRBJ2-3	once	TGTGCCACCAGTGCCACAGGGTCAGATACGCAGTATTTT	CATSATGSDTQYF
TRBV6-5	TRBD1	TRBJ1-2	.	TGTGCCAGCGGCCGGGACAGGGGCGGCTACACCTTC	CASGRDRGGYTF
TRBV7-2	TRBD2	TRBJ2-1	.	TGTGCCAGCCGACTGAGGCTAGCGGGGGGGGAAAATGAGCAGTTCTTC	CASRLRLAGGENEQFF
TRBV30	TRBD2	TRBJ2-1	.	TGTGCCTGGACGACTAGCGGGGCGGAACAGTTCTTC	CAWTTSGAEQFF
TRBV5-1	TRBD2	TRBJ2-2	.	TGCGCCAGCATGGTTAGCGGGGATAGCACCGGGGAGCTGTTTTTT	CASMVSGDSTGELFF
TRBV6-1	TRBD2	TRBJ2-1	.	TGTGCCAGCAGTGAAGGGACTAGCTTCTTCAATGAGCAGTTCTTC	CASSEGTSFFNEQFF
TRBV5-4	TRBD1	TRBJ1-6	once	TGTGCCAGCAGCCCACAGGGGACTCATAATTCACCCCTCCACTTT	CASSPQGTHNSPLHF
TRBV7-9	TRBD2	TRBJ2-3	.	TGTGCCAGCAGCTCCTTGGGGCGGGGGGCCCGCACAGATACGCAGTATTTT	CASSSLGRGARTDTQYF
TRBV6-2/TRBV6-3	TRBD1	TRBJ1-6	once	TGTGCCAGCAGCCTGGGACAGGGGCGCGGGTCACCCCTCCACTTT	CASSLGQGRGSPLHF
TRBV4-1	.	TRBJ1-4	.	TGCGCCAGCAGCCCCTATGTGGGGGCCGGGGAAAAACTGTTTTTT	CASSPYVGAGEKLFF
TRBV6-5	.	TRBJ1-2	.	TGTGCCAGCAAAGACAGTCTAGGGGCTTACTATGGCTACACCTTC	CASKDSLGAYYGYTF